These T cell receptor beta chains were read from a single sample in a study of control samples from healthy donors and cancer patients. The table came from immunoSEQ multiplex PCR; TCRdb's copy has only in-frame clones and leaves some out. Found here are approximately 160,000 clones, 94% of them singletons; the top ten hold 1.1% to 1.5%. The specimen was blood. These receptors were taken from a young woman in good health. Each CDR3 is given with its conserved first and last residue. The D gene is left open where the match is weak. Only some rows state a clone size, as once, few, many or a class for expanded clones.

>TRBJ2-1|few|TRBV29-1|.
CSINGVSNEQFF
TGCAGCATAAATGGCGTTTCGAATGAGCAGTTCTTC
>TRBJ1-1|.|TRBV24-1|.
CATSDFSRRRLDTEAFF
TGTGCCACCAGTGATTTCAGTAGGAGGAGGTTGGACACTGAAGCTTTCTTT
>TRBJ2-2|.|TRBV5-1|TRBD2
CASSLDPGLAGGTGELFF
TGCGCCAGCAGCTTGGATCCGGGACTAGCGGGAGGCACCGGGGAGCTGTTTTTT
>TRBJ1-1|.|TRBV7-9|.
CASSWDENTEAFF
TGTGCCAGCAGCTGGGACGAGAACACTGAAGCTTTCTTT
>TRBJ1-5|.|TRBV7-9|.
CASSSRQEQGPQHF
TGTGCCAGCAGCTCCCGACAGGAGCAGGGGCCCCAGCATTTT
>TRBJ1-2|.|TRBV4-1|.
CASSQETAFNYGYTF
TGCGCCAGCAGCCAAGAGACAGCCTTTAACTATGGCTACACCTTC
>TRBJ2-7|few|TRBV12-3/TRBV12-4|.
CASSFSAQGEQYF
TGTGCCAGCAGTTTTTCTGCTCAGGGTGAGCAGTACTTC
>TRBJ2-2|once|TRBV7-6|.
CASSLARQLTGELFF
TGTGCCAGCAGCTTAGCGCGCCAGCTCACCGGGGAGCTGTTTTTT
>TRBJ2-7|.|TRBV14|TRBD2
CASSQVGPSGSYEQYF
TGTGCCAGCAGCCAAGTTGGCCCTAGCGGATCCTACGAGCAGTACTTC
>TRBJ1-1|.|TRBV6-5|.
CASRGSGNTEAFF
TGTGCCAGCAGGGGGTCAGGGAACACTGAAGCTTTCTTT
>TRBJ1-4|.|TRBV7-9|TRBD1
CASRAIPGQGEKLFF
TGTGCCAGCAGAGCAATTCCGGGACAGGGTGAAAAACTGTTTTTT
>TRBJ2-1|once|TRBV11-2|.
CASSTLGNYNEQFF
TGTGCCAGCAGTACTCTAGGGAACTACAATGAGCAGTTCTTC
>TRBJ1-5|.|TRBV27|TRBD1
CASADRKNNQPQHF
TGTGCCAGCGCGGACAGGAAAAACAATCAGCCCCAGCATTTT
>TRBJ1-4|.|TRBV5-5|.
CASSLNRDEKLFF
TGTGCCAGCAGCTTGAATCGGGATGAAAAACTGTTTTTT
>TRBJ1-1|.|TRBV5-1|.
CASSSDPNTEAFF
TGCGCCAGCAGCTCTGACCCGAACACTGAAGCTTTCTTT
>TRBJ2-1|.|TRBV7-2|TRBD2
CASSQSGRSGNEQFF
TGTGCCAGCAGCCAGAGCGGGAGGTCGGGAAATGAGCAGTTCTTC
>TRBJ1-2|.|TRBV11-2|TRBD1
CASSLAGTALYGYTF
TGTGCCAGCAGCTTAGCCGGGACAGCCCTCTATGGCTACACCTTC
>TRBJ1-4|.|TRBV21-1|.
CASSKKATVAPLPPTNEKLFF
TGTGCCAGCAGCAAAAAAGCTACGGTGGCCCCCCTACCCCCAACTAATGAAAAACTGTTTTTT
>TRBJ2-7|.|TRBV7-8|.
CASSLAQQGVEQYF
TGTGCCAGCAGCTTAGCCCAACAGGGTGTCGAGCAGTACTTC
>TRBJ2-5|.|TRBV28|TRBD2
CASQTSGRSETQYF
TGTGCCAGTCAAACTAGCGGGAGATCCGAGACCCAGTACTTC
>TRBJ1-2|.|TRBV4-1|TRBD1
CASSQAGLQGYGYTF
TGCGCCAGCAGCCAAGCAGGCCTACAGGGGTATGGCTACACCTTC
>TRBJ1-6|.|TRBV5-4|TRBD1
CASSRPDRVSPLHF
TGTGCCAGCAGCCGACCAGACAGGGTCTCACCCCTCCACTTT
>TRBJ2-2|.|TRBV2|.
CASSGLAELHSNTGELFF
TGTGCCAGCAGTGGACTTGCTGAGCTGCATTCGAACACCGGGGAGCTGTTTTTT
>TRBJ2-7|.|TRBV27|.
CASSSNYRSQGTYEQYF
TGTGCCAGCAGCAGCAATTATAGGTCCCAAGGCACCTACGAGCAGTACTTC
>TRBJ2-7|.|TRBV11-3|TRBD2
CASSAGLGYEQYF
TGTGCCAGCAGTGCGGGACTAGGCTACGAGCAGTACTTC